This T cell receptor (beta chain) was captured by sequencing in a study of blood T cell repertoires in COVID-19 (TCRdb year 2020). For context, the study as a whole: Samples covering the acute and convalescent phases of COVID-19 were provided by collaborators in the United States, Italy and Spain. The samples were drawn from the first 160 participants of the ongoing ImmuneRACE study and from more than 1,000 subjects provided by 6 global collaborators. HLA class I and class II types, where available, came from metadata supplied by the sample provider rather than from assay-based typing. Subjects who had been exposed to COVID-19, were actively infected with it, or had recovered from it provided the deeply sampled blood TCRbeta repertoires that made up the dataset. The prospective study material was composed of cDNA or gDNA derived from T cells, B-cell-depleted T cells, or PBMCs. Nearly every sample came with metadata listing a de-identified subject ID, COVID-19 status, age in years and sex. A freely available public database, intended as a resource for researchers studying the immune response to SARS-CoV-2, is where the repertoires were released. Overall study results and their limits: Clinical and demographic metadata were provided uncurated, with the amount varying by source and participant.

Collaborating institutions collected whole blood in K2EDTA tubes following their own protocols. For TCRbeta analysis, collaborators shipped samples in one of three forms: frozen whole blood, isolated PBMCs, or DNA extracted from either of those sample types. According to the germline V gene, CDR1 reads MGHRA and CDR2 reads YSYEKL. V is clipped by 1 base and J by 0 bases, and the sequence between their germline boundaries is 6 bases long. The CDR3 covers 15 residues, taking in both the cysteine and the phenylalanine. Only CDR3 DNA is held: 45 bases, read in frame from base 1. The immunoSEQ Assay, a bias-controlled multiplex PCR, was used to amplify TCRbeta CDR3 regions from genomic DNA. From the authors' description of their analysis: The number of nucleated cells in each sample was estimated by amplification of reference gene primers within the assay. To quantify the absolute abundance of each unique TCRbeta CDR3 rearrangement, sequence reads were collapsed and filtered. Productive Simpson clonality was computed per sample as the square root of Simpson's diversity index over productive rearrangements. What TCRdb holds here is the immuneACCESS table cut down to in-frame rearrangements. Part of the clones is not present; checked against another copy, under half of the missing clones reflect an unresolved V gene, and the others are unexplained. V, J and clone size are taken as reported in that table, and D and trimming were inferred from the DNA itself. The sample table contains more than 200,000 clones; only one count was recorded for nearly 90% of them. The top ten constitute about 0.7% of the sample.

This clone was observed a single time. Its antigen is not yet known. Base quality data are lacking; no much larger clone is found one base away. Specimen: peripheral blood. The rearrangement combines TRBV4-1 with TRBJ1-4, with no confidently assigned D gene. This receptor was taken from a human donor in a cohort sampled during active COVID-19. The CDR3 corresponds to CASSQVAATNEKLFF. The DNA reads as follows: TGCGCCAGCAGCCAAGTGGCAGCAACTAATGAAAAACTGTTTTTT.